The entry below gives a single TCR beta chain sequence along with its context. Its antigen is not identified. Each CDR3 protein gets one entry after TCRdb re-called the multiplex PCR reads with MiXCR. The sample comprises fewer than 250,000 distinct CDR3 sequences, approximately 30% of which are singletons, and just over 1.4% rests with the top ten. Breast cancer patients provided tissue from their axillary draining lymph nodes. This sample was taken from a study of breast tumors, draining lymph nodes, adjacent tissues. The CDR3 length is 15 residues. The ends were cut back, 1 base at V and 13 bases at J, with 22 bases in the middle. Germline V gene sequence: CDR1 SGHDN, CDR2 FVKESK. Findings of the study overall: Tumor repertoires ranked between lymph nodes and nontumor tissue in diversity, with V and J gene preferences. Luminal-like breast cancer showed significantly higher tumor–nontumor repertoire similarity than basal-like. Data only fit, rather than demonstrated, lymph node origin of most tumor T cells.

What was sequenced was axillary lymph node tissue. V usage is TRBV14 and J usage is TRBJ2-5; no clear D gene. The receptor was isolated from a female donor with breast cancer. Some clones in this sample may be carry-over from other donors' samples. The CDR3 reads CASSQGWGYGVTPYF. The DNA for the CDR3 is TGTGCCAGCAGCCAAGGTTGGGGTTATGGAGTGACTCCGTACTTC.